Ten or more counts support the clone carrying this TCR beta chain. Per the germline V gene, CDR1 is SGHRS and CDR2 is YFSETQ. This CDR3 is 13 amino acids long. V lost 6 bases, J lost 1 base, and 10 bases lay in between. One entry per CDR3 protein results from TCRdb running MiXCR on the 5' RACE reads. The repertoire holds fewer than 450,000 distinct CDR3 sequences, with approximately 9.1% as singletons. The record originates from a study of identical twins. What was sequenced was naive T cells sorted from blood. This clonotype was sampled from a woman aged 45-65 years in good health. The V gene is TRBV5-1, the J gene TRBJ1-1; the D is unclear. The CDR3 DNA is TGCGCCAGCACCTCCCGGGGGAACACTGAAGCTTTCTTT. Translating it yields CASTSRGNTEAFF.